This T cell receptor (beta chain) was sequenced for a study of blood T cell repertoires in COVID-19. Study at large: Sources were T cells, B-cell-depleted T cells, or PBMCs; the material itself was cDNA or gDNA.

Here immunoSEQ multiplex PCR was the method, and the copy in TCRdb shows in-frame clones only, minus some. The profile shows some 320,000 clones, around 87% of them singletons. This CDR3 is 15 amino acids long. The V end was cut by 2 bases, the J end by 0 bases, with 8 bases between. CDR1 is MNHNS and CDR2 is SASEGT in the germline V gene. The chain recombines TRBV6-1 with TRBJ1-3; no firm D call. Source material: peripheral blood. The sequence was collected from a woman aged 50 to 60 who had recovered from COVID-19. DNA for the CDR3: TGTGCCAGCAGTGAAACCCCAGACTCTGGAAACACCATATATTTT. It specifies CASSETPDSGNTIYF.